The 9 T cell receptor beta chains presented below share a single source sample, sequenced in a study of identifying expanded T cells in peripheral blood. Profiling relied on immunoSEQ multiplex PCR, and the TCRdb table lists in-frame clones only, not all of them. This repertoire shows over 85,000 clones, about 85% found once; its top ten account for less than 5%. Sequenced sample: blood. Every receptor here comes from a person aged 18 to 69 in good health.

The rearrangement links TRBV4-3 to TRBJ2-2; D gene uncertain. Deletions cut 1 base from V and 6 bases from J, with 6 bases between. CDR1 is LGHNA and CDR2 is YSLEER in the germline V gene. The length of the CDR3 is 13 residues. The CDR3 is CASSQVNPGELFF. The CDR3 DNA is TGCGCCAGCAGCCAAGTTAATCCCGGGGAGCTGTTTTTT.

V and J are TRBV6-6 and TRBJ1-2; TRBD1 matches at 7 bases. The ends lost 8 bases at V and 2 bases at J; junction bases unmatched: 8. The germline V gene encodes CDR1 MNHNY and CDR2 SVGAGI (reference sequence). CDR3 length equals 14 residues. CDR3 sequence: CASGEKQGNYGYTF. CDR3 DNA sequence: TGTGCCAGCGGGGAGAAACAGGGGAACTATGGCTACACCTTC.

J is TRBJ2-1 and V is TRBV25-1; the D gene is possibly TRBD2 (5 bases). From germline, CDR1 is MGHDK and CDR2 SYGVNS. This CDR3 spans 13 amino acids. Trimming took 2 bases from V and 8 from J, leaving 10 bases between them. The CDR3 region is CASSEGSDDEQFF. CDR3 nucleotides: TGTGCCAGCAGTGAAGGGAGCGACGATGAGCAGTTCTTC.

The chain carries TRBV11-3 and TRBJ1-4, with no clear D. The CDR3 contains 15 residues. Germline values: CDR1 SGHNT, CDR2 YENEEA. Trimming removed 4 bases from V and 5 bases from J, with 14 bases in between. The CDR3 sequence is CASSSRITSNEKLFF. CDR3 DNA: TGTGCCAGCAGCTCGCGGATAACTTCGAATGAAAAACTGTTTTTT.

The chain recombines TRBV6-5 with TRBJ1-5; TRBD1 might be the D (6 bases). V lost 9 bases to trimming and J lost 4 bases, with 13 bases between them. CDR1 MNHEY and CDR2 SVGAGI come from the germline V gene. The CDR3 covers 13 residues. The CDR3, as DNA: TGTGCCAGTTTAGGGCAGGGGAATCAGCCCCAGCATTTT. Residues: CASLGQGNQPQHF.

The V and J genes are TRBV5-6 and TRBJ1-6, with D perhaps TRBD1 (6 bases). Germline loops: CDR1 SGHDT, CDR2 YYEEEE. This CDR3 contains 14 residues. V was shortened by 2 bases and J by 7 bases, with 10 bases between the two germline ends. The CDR3 reads CASSFGTPNSPLHF. CDR3 bases: TGTGCCAGCAGCTTCGGGACACCCAATTCACCCCTCCACTTT.

This chain uses TRBV18 with TRBJ1-4; D gene unclear. The CDR3 contains 13 residues. Trimming removed 2 bases at V and 8 bases at J, with 9 bases between. The germline V gene encodes CDR1 KGHSH and CDR2 LQKENI. CDR3 bases: TGTGCCAGCTCACCATTCCCGGGAGAAAAACTGTTTTTT. This sequence encodes CASSPFPGEKLFF. The variable domain in full, with the rest retrieved from reference TRBV18 and TRBJ1-4, is NAGVMQNPRHLVRRRGQEARLRCSPMKGHSHVYWYRQLPEEGLKFMVYLQKENIIDESGMPKERFSAEFPKEGPSILRIQQVVRGDSAAYFCASSPFPGEKLFFGSGTQLSVL.

This clone has only one observation. V and J are TRBV5-6 and TRBJ1-3, with 8 bases aligning to TRBD1. With V trimmed by 2 bases and J by 2 bases, 3 bases remained unmatched. The length of the CDR3 is 15 residues. Germline V CDR1 and CDR2: SGHDT, YYEEEE. CDR3 amino acids: CASSFPDRAGNTIYF. In DNA form, the CDR3 reads TGTGCCAGCAGCTTCCCGGACAGGGCTGGAAACACCATATATTTT.

The chain employs TRBV2 and TRBJ1-6; D possibly corresponds to TRBD1 (6 bases). This CDR3 is 15 amino acids long. The germline V and J ends were trimmed by 6 bases and 5 bases, with 14 bases remaining between them. Looked up from germline, CDR1 is SNHLY and CDR2 is FYNNEI. This CDR3 is CASSPDRPHNSPLHF. DNA for the CDR3: TGTGCCAGCAGCCCCGACAGGCCTCATAATTCACCCCTCCACTTT.